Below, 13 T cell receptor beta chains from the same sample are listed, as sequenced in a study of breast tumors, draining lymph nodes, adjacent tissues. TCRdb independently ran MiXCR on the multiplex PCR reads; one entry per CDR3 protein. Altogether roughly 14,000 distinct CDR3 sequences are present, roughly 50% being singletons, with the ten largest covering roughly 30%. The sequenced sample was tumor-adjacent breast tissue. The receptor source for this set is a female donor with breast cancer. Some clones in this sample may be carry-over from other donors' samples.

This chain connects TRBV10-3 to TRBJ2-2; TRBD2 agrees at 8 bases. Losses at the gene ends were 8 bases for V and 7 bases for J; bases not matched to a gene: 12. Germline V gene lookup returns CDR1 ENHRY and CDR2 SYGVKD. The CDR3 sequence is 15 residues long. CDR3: CAILGTSLGYGELFF. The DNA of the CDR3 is TGTGCCATCCTGGGGACTAGTTTAGGGTACGGGGAGCTGTTTTTT.

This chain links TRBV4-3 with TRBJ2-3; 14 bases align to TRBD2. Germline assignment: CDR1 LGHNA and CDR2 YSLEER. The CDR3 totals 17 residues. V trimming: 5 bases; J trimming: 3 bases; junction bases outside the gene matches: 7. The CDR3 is CASSFGTSGSSTDTQYF. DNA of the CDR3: TGCGCCAGCAGCTTTGGGACTAGCGGGAGTAGTACAGATACGCAGTATTTT.

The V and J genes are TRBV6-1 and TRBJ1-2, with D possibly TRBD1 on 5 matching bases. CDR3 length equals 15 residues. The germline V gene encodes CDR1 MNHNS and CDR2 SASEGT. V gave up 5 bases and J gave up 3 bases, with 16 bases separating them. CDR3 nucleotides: TGTGCCAGCAGTTACAACACAGGAAGGCACTATGGCTACACCTTC. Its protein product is CASSYNTGRHYGYTF.

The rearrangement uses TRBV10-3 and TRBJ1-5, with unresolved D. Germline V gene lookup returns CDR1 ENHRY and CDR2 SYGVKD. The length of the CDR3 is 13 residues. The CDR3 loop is CAASEYSNQPQHF. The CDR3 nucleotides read TGTGCTGCCTCTGAGTATAGCAATCAGCCCCAGCATTTT.

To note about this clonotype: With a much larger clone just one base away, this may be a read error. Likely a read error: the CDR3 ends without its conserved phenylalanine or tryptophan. Written as DNA, the CDR3 is TGTGCCAGCAGCCAGGGACAGTCAAAAAACATTCAGTACCTC. It is translated as CASSQGQSKNIQYL. V usage is TRBV7-2 and J usage is TRBJ2-4; 7 bases line up with TRBD1. The CDR3 contains 14 residues. Germline trimming cut 5 bases from V and 4 bases from J; bases unmatched to any gene: 5. Per germline, CDR1 SGHTA and CDR2 FQGNSA.

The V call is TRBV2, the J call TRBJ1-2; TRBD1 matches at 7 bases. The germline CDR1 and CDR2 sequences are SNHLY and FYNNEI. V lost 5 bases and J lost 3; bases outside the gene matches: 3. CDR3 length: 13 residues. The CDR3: CASSPDRDYGYTF. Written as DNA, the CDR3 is TGTGCCAGCAGTCCTGACAGGGACTATGGCTACACCTTC.

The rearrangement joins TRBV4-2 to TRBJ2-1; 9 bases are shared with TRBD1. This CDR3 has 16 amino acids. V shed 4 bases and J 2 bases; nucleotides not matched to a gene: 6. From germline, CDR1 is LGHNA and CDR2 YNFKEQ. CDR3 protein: CASSRNRDRAYNEQFF. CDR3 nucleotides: TGTGCCAGCAGCCGAAACCGGGACAGGGCCTACAATGAGCAGTTCTTC.

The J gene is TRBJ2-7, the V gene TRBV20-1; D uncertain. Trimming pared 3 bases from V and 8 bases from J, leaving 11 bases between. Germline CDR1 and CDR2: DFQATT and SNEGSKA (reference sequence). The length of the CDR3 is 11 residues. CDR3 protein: CSASKELKQYF. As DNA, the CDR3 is TGCAGTGCTAGTAAGGAGCTTAAGCAGTACTTC.

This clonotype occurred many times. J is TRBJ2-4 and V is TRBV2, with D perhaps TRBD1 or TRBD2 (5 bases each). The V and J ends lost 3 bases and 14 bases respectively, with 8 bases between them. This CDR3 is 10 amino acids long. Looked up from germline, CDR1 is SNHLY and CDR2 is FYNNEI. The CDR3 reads CASSEGRKYF. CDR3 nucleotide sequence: TGTGCCAGCAGTGAGGGACGGAAGTACTTC. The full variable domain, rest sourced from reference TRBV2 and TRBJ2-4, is EPEVTQTPSHQVTQMGQEVILRCVPISNHLYFYWYRQILGQKVEFLVSFYNNEISEKSEIFDDQFSVERPDGSNFTLKIRSTKLEDSAMYFCASSEGRKYFGAGTRLSVL.

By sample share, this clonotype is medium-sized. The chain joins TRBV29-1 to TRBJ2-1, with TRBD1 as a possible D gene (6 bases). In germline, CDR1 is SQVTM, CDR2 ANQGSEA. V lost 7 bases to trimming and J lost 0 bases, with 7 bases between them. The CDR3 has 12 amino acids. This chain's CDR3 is CSARGSYNEQFF. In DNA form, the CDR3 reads TGCAGCGCCAGGGGCTCCTACAATGAGCAGTTCTTC.

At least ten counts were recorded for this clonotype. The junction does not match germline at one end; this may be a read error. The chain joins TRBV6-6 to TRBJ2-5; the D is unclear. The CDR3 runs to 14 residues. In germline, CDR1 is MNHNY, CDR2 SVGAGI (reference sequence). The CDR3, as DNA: TGTGCCAGCAGTCACTCGACTCTCCAAGAGACCCAGTACTTC. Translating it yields CASSHSTLQETQYF.

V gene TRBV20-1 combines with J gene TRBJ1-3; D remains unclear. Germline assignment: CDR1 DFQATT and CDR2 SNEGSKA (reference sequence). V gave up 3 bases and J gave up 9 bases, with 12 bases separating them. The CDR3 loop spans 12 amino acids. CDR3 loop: CSASAQAGTIYF. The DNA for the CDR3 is TGCAGTGCTAGCGCGCAGGCTGGCACCATATATTTT.

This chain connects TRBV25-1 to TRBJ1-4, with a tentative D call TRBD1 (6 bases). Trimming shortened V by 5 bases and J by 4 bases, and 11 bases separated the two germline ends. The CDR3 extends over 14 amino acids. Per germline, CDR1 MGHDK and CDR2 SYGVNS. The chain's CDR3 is CASSPGQLNEKLFF. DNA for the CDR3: TGTGCCAGCAGTCCCGGACAGCTTAATGAAAAACTGTTTTTT.